Listed below are T cell receptor beta chains from one sample, sequenced in a study of shared clonotypes between healthy human individuals. The method was immunoSEQ multiplex PCR; TCRdb's version includes in-frame clones alone and lacks a portion of them. The sample has around 500,000 clones; 60% to 85% are singletons. The specimen was PBMCs. These TCRs come from a woman in her thirties or forties in good health. Some clones in this sample may be carry-over from other donors' samples. CDR3s include the opening cysteine and the closing phenylalanine or tryptophan.

v_gene	j_gene	CDR3aa
TRBV30	TRBJ1-2	CAWSQQDYYGYTF
TRBV18	TRBJ1-1	CASSPTPGENTEAFF
TRBV5-1	TRBJ1-1	CASRLLRVGTGPNTEAFF
TRBV29-1	TRBJ1-1	CSVVRGDDTEAFF
TRBV11-2	TRBJ2-1	CASSIDRGYNEQFF
TRBV28	TRBJ2-7	CASSRGAGGMYEQYF
TRBV7-8	TRBJ2-2	CASSPVEGTNTGELFF
TRBV29-1	TRBJ2-5	CSVEAVPSGQGETQYF
TRBV9	TRBJ2-1	CASSVSGNNEQFF
TRBV28	TRBJ1-2	CASSNPTWDHNNYGYTF
TRBV7-2	TRBJ2-1	CASSTGTRRGGWFF
TRBV15	TRBJ2-1	CATSDPGAGRLGTYNEQFF
TRBV9	TRBJ1-4	CASSPRRGSREKLFF
TRBV9	TRBJ2-7	CASSAGTWGGENPTEQYF
TRBV5-1	TRBJ2-3	CASSKSDTAGYTQYF
TRBV9	TRBJ2-1	CASSVLDRRINNEQFF
TRBV28	TRBJ1-5	CASRSGEVHQPQHF
TRBV5-4	TRBJ1-6	CASSQRQPNSPLHF
TRBV28	TRBJ1-2	CASSVRGFGYGYTF
TRBV13	TRBJ1-3	CASSLGGNTIYF
TRBV7-8	TRBJ2-5	CASSSPWWTSGMYQETQYF
TRBV7-9	TRBJ2-7	CASSTPLFGIGEQYF